These 9 T cell receptor beta chains were all obtained from the same sample, sequenced in a study of long-term antiretroviral therapy in people with HIV (dated by TCRdb to between 2020 and 2023). The immunoSEQ hsTCRB v3.0 assay was used at survey level resolution to sequence the TRB variable region. This is the immuneACCESS table as TCRdb keeps it, with only in-frame sequences that have V and J called. A part of the clones is gone; compared with another copy, unresolved V genes explain less than half, and the rest is unexplained. For this sample the table gives 25,000 to 35,000 clones, of which roughly 96% were detected only once. Less than 2.5% of the sample goes to the ten largest clones. This sample comprised unsorted PBMCs, obtained roughly 6.4 years after starting antiretroviral therapy. All receptors come from a man aged 25-45 years with HIV.

The CDR3 here is CASSTDRSEETQYF. Written as DNA, the CDR3 is TGTGCCAGCTCAACGGACAGAAGTGAAGAGACCCAGTACTTC. The chain carries TRBV18 and TRBJ2-5; D possibly corresponds to TRBD1 (6 bases). This CDR3 is 14 amino acids long. Germline V gives CDR1 KGHSH, CDR2 LQKENI. V was trimmed by 5 bases and J by 3 bases, leaving 13 bases between them.

The gene calls are TRBV6-5 and TRBJ2-2, with 8 nucleotides matching TRBD1. The V gene end was trimmed by 7 bases and the J gene end by 6 bases; junction bases not matched to a gene: 1. There are 12 residues in the CDR3. Germline lookup yields CDR1 MNHEY and CDR2 SVGAGI. CDR3 coding DNA: TGTGCCAGCAACAGGGGGGCCGGGGAGCTGTTTTTT. Its translation is CASNRGAGELFF.

The gene calls are TRBV13 and TRBJ2-7, with D perhaps TRBD2 (7 bases). CDR1 and CDR2 from the germline V gene are PRHDT and FYEKMQ (reference sequence). Trimming pared 0 bases from V and 5 bases from J, leaving 17 bases between. This CDR3 is built from 16 residues. CDR3 DNA: TGTGCCAGCAGCTTAGGCCTGGGGGGGCGCAAAGACGAGCAGTACTTC. Protein sequence: CASSLGLGGRKDEQYF.

J is TRBJ2-5 and V is TRBV30; D remains unclear. Trimming took off 0 bases at V and 5 bases at J, with 16 bases between the two ends. Germline values: CDR1 GTSNPN, CDR2 SVGIG (reference sequence). CDR3 size: 15 residues. In nucleotides, the CDR3 is TGTGCCTGGAGTGTACCCTGGACGCAAGGCGAGACCCAGTACTTC. This encodes CAWSVPWTQGETQYF. The full variable domain, its missing parts supplied by reference TRBV30 and TRBJ2-5, is SQTIHQWPATLVQPVGSPLSLECTVEGTSNPNLYWYRQAAGRGLQLLFYSVGIGQISSEVPQNLSASRPQDRQFILSSKKLLLSDSGFYLCAWSVPWTQGETQYFGPGTRLLVL.

The chain couples TRBV4-1 to TRBJ2-1; D is perhaps TRBD1 or TRBD2 (5 bases each). Germline V gene lookup returns CDR1 MGHRA and CDR2 YSYEKL. The CDR3 extends over 16 amino acids. Trimming removed 4 bases at V and 0 bases at J, with 13 bases between. CDR3 protein: CASSRLFGGSYNEQFF. The CDR3 DNA reads as TGCGCCAGCAGCCGCCTTTTTGGGGGCTCCTACAATGAGCAGTTCTTC.

The chain recombines TRBV6-4 with TRBJ2-1; 9 bases align to TRBD1. From germline, CDR1 is MRHNA and CDR2 SNTAGT. This CDR3 has 14 residues. Unmatched junction bases numbered 6, after V lost 5 bases and J lost 7 bases. CDR3 in DNA: TGTGCCAGCAGTATATGGACAGGGGCGAATGAGCAGTTCTTC. It encodes CASSIWTGANEQFF.

The chain couples TRBV15 to TRBJ2-3; D not certain. Germline V lookup: CDR1 LNHNV, CDR2 YYDKDF (reference sequence). The CDR3 is made up of 13 amino acids. The ends were cut back, 6 bases at V and 6 bases at J, with 13 bases in the middle. The DNA of the CDR3 is TGTGCCACCAGGCTCATAGACTCCGATACGCAGTATTTT. It codes for CATRLIDSDTQYF.

This chain uses TRBV6-1 with TRBJ2-7; perhaps TRBD1 as D (6 bases). V shed 7 bases and J shed 3 bases, with 13 bases lying between them. The CDR3 has 13 residues. Germline lookup yields CDR1 MNHNS and CDR2 SASEGT. The CDR3 is CASTRTADYEQYF. CDR3 in DNA: TGTGCCAGCACACGGACAGCGGACTACGAGCAGTACTTC.

The V and J genes are TRBV6-5 and TRBJ2-7; D is ambiguous. V was pared by 8 bases and J by 1 base, with 9 bases between. The CDR3 contains 12 residues. Germline V gene sequence: CDR1 MNHEY, CDR2 SVGAGI. Here the CDR3 reads CASLRPSYEQYF. In DNA form, the CDR3 reads TGTGCCAGCCTTCGTCCGTCCTACGAGCAGTACTTC.